A selection of T cell receptor beta chains follows, all from one sample in a study of tumor-infiltrating lymphocytes in oesophageal squamous cell carcinoma. TCRdb passed the PCR reads through MiXCR, listing each CDR3 protein once. Here the sample spans 8,500 to 11,000 distinct CDR3 sequences, 63% being singletons. The sequenced sample consisted of esophageal tumor tissue. Every receptor here comes from a female donor with esophageal squamous cell carcinoma. Each CDR3 is given with its conserved first and last residue. Fields, in order: V gene, D gene, J gene, clone size, CDR3 protein, CDR3 DNA. A D gene is named only where the DNA matches it firmly. A row's size may be missing; if present it is once, few, many or a size class.

TRBV3-1,-,TRBJ2-1,-,CASSPGNYNEQFF,TGTGCCAGCAGCCCAGGGAATTACAATGAGCAGTTCTTC
TRBV12-3/TRBV12-4,-,TRBJ2-3,-,CASSGTGMKATDTQYF,TGTGCCAGCAGTGGAACAGGGATGAAGGCCACAGATACGCAGTATTTT
TRBV7-2,TRBD1,TRBJ2-1,medium-sized,CASSLGGQTYNEQFF,TGTGCCAGCAGCTTAGGGGGACAGACCTACAATGAGCAGTTCTTC
TRBV7-6,TRBD1,TRBJ1-6,-,CASSLVPRRTGNNSPLHF,TGTGCCAGCAGCTTAGTCCCCCGGCGGACAGGGAATAATTCACCCCTCCACTTT
TRBV6-6,-,TRBJ2-7,-,CASSLAGALYEQYF,TGTGCCAGCAGTTTGGCGGGGGCCTTGTACGAGCAGTACTTC
TRBV7-4,-,TRBJ2-3,-,CASSLRIWAHTDTQYF,TGTGCCAGCAGCTTAAGAATTTGGGCCCACACAGATACGCAGTATTTT
TRBV10-2,-,TRBJ1-5,-,CASSESGGNQPQHF,TGCGCCAGCAGTGAGTCAGGGGGCAATCAGCCCCAGCATTTT
TRBV7-2,TRBD2,TRBJ2-1,once,CASSLQTSGGQFF,TGTGCCAGCAGCTTACAGACTAGCGGGGGGCAGTTCTTC
TRBV12-3/TRBV12-4,-,TRBJ2-7,-,CASSLGQNAYEQYF,TGTGCCAGCAGCCTCGGACAGAACGCCTACGAGCAGTACTTC
TRBV12-3/TRBV12-4,-,TRBJ1-1,-,CASSLQGGTAEAFF,TGTGCCAGCAGTTTACAAGGGGGGACTGCTGAAGCTTTCTTT
TRBV7-2,TRBD1,TRBJ1-4,few,CASSLQGGLNEKLFF,TGTGCCAGCAGCTTACAGGGGGGGTTGAATGAAAAACTGTTTTTT
TRBV6-6,-,TRBJ1-2,-,CASRRQAAGGYTF,TGTGCCAGCAGAAGACAGGCCGCAGGTGGCTACACCTTC
TRBV7-6,-,TRBJ2-3,-,CASSPTTTADTQYF,TGTGCTAGCAGCCCGACCACGACCGCGGATACGCAGTATTTT
TRBV7-2,-,TRBJ2-5,-,CASSLVGGETQYF,TGTGCCAGCAGCTTGGTGGGTGGCGAGACCCAGTACTTC
TRBV6-6,-,TRBJ2-7,-,CASSYSASEGYEQYF,TGTGCCAGCAGTTACTCGGCTAGCGAGGGCTACGAGCAGTACTTC
TRBV7-3,-,TRBJ2-7,-,CASSLTGDREQYF,TGTGCCAGCAGCTTAACGGGGGATAGAGAGCAGTACTTC
TRBV7-6,TRBD1,TRBJ1-3,-,CASSLRQGDSGNTIYF,TGTGCCAGCAGCTTAAGACAGGGAGACTCTGGAAACACCATATATTTT
TRBV24-1,-,TRBJ2-3,large,CATLGAGTDTQYF,TGTGCCACCCTGGGGGCAGGCACAGATACGCAGTATTTT
TRBV7-8,-,TRBJ1-5,-,CASSDGGAAQHF,TGTGCCAGCAGCGATGGCGGGGCAGCCCAGCATTTT
TRBV7-3,-,TRBJ2-1,many,CASSLGNEQFF,TGTGCCAGCAGTCTCGGCAATGAGCAGTTCTTC
TRBV6-2/TRBV6-3,-,TRBJ1-5,-,CASSSTNSNQPQHF,TGTGCCAGCAGTTCCACGAATAGCAATCAGCCCCAGCATTTT
TRBV7-2,-,TRBJ1-5,-,CASSQDSNQPQHF,TGTGCCAGCAGCCAGGATAGCAATCAGCCCCAGCATTTT
TRBV7-8,-,TRBJ2-7,-,CASSLSTGNPEQYF,TGTGCCAGCAGCTTATCGACAGGAAATCCCGAGCAGTACTTC
TRBV4-2,-,TRBJ1-2,many,CASSQEIEETNYGYTF,TGTGCCAGCAGCCAAGAAATAGAAGAGACTAACTATGGCTACACCTTC
TRBV6-1,-,TRBJ2-2,-,CASSENIAGELFF,TGTGCCAGCAGTGAAAACATAGCCGGGGAGCTGTTTTTT
TRBV6-1,-,TRBJ1-1,-,CASTTKKGMVAWNTEAFF,TGTGCCAGCACTACCAAGAAGGGAATGGTAGCTTGGAACACTGAAGCTTTCTTT
TRBV7-9,-,TRBJ2-1,once,CASSLLISYNEQFF,TGTGCCAGCAGCTTATTGATCTCCTACAATGAGCAGTTCTTC
TRBV11-3,-,TRBJ2-1,-,CASSPPKLAGSNEQFF,TGTGCCAGCAGCCCCCCTAAACTAGCTGGGTCCAATGAGCAGTTCTTC
TRBV6-5,TRBD2,TRBJ2-1,-,CASSYTTSGSRDEQFF,TGTGCCAGCAGTTACACAACTAGCGGGAGTCGGGATGAGCAGTTCTTC
TRBV12-3/TRBV12-4,-,TRBJ1-3,-,CASSSHRGNSIYF,TGTGCCAGCAGTTCGCACAGAGGAAACAGCATATATTTT
TRBV11-2,-,TRBJ2-6,many,CASSLVRTF,TGTGCCAGCAGCTTAGTTAGGACTTTC
TRBV7-2,TRBD2,TRBJ2-7,-,CASSLERESYEQYF,TGTGCCAGCAGCTTAGAGCGGGAGTCCTACGAGCAGTACTTC
TRBV7-7,-,TRBJ2-6,-,CASSPWGRISGANVLTF,TGTGCCAGCAGCCCTTGGGGGCGGATCTCTGGGGCCAACGTCCTGACTTTC
TRBV6-1,-,TRBJ2-1,-,CASRENNEQFF,TGTGCCAGCAGGGAGAACAATGAGCAGTTCTTC
TRBV24-1,TRBD1,TRBJ2-7,-,CATSDFPQEGQGADEQYF,TGTGCCACCAGTGATTTCCCCCAGGAGGGACAGGGGGCGGACGAGCAGTACTTC